The 2 T cell receptor beta chains reported below all come from one sample, sequenced in a study of shared clonotypes between healthy human individuals. TCRdb's table, derived via immunoSEQ multiplex PCR, lists solely in-frame clones and lacks some. The profile shows millions of clones, under 95% of them singletons. Positively selected for CCR7, the CD45RO-negative cells used as naive CD8 cells excluded terminally differentiated effector memory CD45RA+ cells. Material for sequencing was naive CD8+ T cells from PBMCs. The origin of the receptors is a man aged 18-30 years in good health. Some clones in this sample may be carry-over from other donors' samples.

The chain is built from TRBV5-1 and TRBJ1-2; maybe TRBD1 (5 bases). Trimming took off 3 bases at V and 6 bases at J, with 24 bases between the two ends. The CDR3 contains 17 residues. Germline lookup yields CDR1 SGHRS and CDR2 YFSETQ. CDR3 bases: TGCGCCAGCAGCTGGGTGTTTAGTGACAGAGGCTGGAATGGCTACACCTTC. It codes for CASSWVFSDRGWNGYTF.

In the case of this clone: Other DNA sequences in this sample translate to the same CDR3. The chain has TRBV9 and TRBJ2-5; D is uncertain. The germline V gene has CDR1 SGDLS and CDR2 YYNGEE. With 0 bases removed from V and 4 bases from J, the gap between germline ends came to 1 base. This CDR3 has 11 residues. CDR3 in amino acids: CASSVAETQYF. As DNA, the CDR3 is TGTGCCAGCAGCGTAGCAGAGACCCAGTACTTC.